This note documents a single TCR beta chain sequence. Data came from immunoSEQ multiplex PCR; TCRdb stores just in-frame clones and leaves some out. This sample yields more than 85,000 clones, of which 70% to 90% are seen a single time; around 17% belongs to the top ten. The data were taken from a study of T cell responses to AZD1222 COVID-19 vaccine. Study-level information: Pooling of second doses given at about 4 or about 12 weeks was done.

The CDR3 is 16 amino acids. Germline-derived CDR1 and CDR2 are MNHEY and SVGAGI. Deletions cut 2 bases from V and 6 bases from J, with 19 bases between. Here the sequenced sample was peripheral blood, taken on day 0 of AZD1222 vaccination. The sequence derives from an adult in good health. The chain links TRBV6-5 to TRBJ1-2; possibly TRBD1 for D (5 bases). The CDR3 loop is CASSYQGTGTGDGYTF. DNA of the CDR3: TGTGCCAGCAGTTACCAAGGGACCGGGACGGGAGATGGCTACACCTTC.